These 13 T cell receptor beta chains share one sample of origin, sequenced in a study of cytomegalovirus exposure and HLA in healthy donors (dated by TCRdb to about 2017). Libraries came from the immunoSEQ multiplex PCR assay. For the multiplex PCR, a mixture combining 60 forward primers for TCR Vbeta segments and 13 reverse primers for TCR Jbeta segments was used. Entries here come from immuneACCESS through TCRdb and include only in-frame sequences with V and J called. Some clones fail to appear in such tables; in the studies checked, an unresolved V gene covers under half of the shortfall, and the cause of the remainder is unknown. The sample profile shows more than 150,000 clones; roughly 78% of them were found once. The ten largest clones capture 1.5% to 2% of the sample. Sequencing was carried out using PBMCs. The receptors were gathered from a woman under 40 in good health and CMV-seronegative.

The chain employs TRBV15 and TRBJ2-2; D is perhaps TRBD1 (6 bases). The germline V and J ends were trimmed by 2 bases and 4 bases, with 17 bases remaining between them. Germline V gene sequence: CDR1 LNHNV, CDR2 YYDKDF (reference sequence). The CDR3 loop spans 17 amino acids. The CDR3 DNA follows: TGTGCCACCAGCAGATACCCTCAGGGGACGAGCACCGGGGAGCTGTTTTTT. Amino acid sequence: CATSRYPQGTSTGELFF.

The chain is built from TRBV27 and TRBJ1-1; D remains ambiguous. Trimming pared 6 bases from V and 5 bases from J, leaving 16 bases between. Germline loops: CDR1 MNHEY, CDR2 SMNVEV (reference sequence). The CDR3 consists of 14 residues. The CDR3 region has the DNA TGTGCCAGCAGCTGGTCACCCCGAGGGACTGAAGCTTTCTTT. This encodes CASSWSPRGTEAFF.

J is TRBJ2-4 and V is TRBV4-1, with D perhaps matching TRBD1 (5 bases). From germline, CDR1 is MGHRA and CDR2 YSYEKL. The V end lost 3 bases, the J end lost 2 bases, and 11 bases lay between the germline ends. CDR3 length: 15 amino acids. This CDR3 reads CASSQGQGTKNIQYF. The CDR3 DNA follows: TGCGCCAGCAGCCAGGGGCAGGGAACCAAAAACATTCAGTACTTC.

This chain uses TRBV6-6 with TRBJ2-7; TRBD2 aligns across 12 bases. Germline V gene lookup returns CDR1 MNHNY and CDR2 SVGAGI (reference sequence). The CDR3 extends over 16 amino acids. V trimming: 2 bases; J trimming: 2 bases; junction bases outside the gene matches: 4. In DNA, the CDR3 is TGTGCCAGCAGTTACACGAGACTAGCGGGAGCCTACGAGCAGTACTTC. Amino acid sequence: CASSYTRLAGAYEQYF.

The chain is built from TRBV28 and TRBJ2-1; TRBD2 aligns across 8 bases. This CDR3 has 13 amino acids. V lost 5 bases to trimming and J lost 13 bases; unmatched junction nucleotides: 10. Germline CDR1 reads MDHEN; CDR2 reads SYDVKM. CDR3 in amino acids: CASSPLAGLPQFF. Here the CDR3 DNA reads TGTGCCAGCAGTCCCCTAGCGGGCCTGCCTCAGTTCTTC.

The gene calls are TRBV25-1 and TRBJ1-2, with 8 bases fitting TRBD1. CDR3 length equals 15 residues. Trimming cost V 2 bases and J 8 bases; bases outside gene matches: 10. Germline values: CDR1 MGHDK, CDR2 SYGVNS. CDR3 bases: TGTGCCAGCAGTGAAAAGACAGGGGCGATCGGAGGCTACACCTTC. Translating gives CASSEKTGAIGGYTF.

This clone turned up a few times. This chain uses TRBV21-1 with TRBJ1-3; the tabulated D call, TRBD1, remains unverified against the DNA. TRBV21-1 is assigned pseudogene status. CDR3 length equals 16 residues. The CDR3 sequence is CASSPQGHSEGNTIYF. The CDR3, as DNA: TGTGCCAGCAGCCCACAGGGACATTCGGAGGGAAACACCATATATTTT.

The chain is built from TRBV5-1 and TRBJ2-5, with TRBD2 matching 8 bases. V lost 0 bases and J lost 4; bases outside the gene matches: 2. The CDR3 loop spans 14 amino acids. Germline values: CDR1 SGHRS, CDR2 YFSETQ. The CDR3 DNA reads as TGCGCCAGCAGCTTGGGACTAGCGTCAGAGACCCAGTACTTC. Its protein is CASSLGLASETQYF.

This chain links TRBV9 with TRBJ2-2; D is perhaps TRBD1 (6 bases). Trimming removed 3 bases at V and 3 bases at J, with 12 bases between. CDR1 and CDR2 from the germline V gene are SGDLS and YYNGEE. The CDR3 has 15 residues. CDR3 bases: TGTGCCAGCAGCGCGGACAGCTTTGACACCGGGGAGCTGTTTTTT. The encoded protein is CASSADSFDTGELFF.

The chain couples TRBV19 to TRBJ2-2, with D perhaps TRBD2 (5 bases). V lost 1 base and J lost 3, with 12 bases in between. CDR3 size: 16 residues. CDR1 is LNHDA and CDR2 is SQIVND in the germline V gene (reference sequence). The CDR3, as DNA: TGTGCCAGTAGTATAGCCCGGCGGGCGGACACCGGGGAGCTGTTTTTT. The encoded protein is CASSIARRADTGELFF.

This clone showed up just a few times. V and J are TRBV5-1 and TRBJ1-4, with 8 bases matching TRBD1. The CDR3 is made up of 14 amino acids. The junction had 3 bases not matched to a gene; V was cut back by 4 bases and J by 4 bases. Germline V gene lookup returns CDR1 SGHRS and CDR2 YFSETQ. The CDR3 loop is CASSLTGVNEKLFF. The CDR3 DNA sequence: TGCGCCAGCAGCCTGACAGGGGTTAATGAAAAACTGTTTTTT. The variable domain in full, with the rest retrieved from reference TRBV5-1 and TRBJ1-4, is KAGVTQTPRYLIKTRGQQVTLSCSPISGHRSVSWYQQTPGQGLQFLFEYFSETQRNKGNFPGRFSGRQFSNSRSEMNVSTLELGDSALYLCASSLTGVNEKLFFGSGTQLSVL.

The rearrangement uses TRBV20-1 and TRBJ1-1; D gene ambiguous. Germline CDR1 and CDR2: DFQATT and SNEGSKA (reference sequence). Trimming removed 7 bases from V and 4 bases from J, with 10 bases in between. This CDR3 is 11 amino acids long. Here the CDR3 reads CSGLGVTEAFF. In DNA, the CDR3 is TGCAGTGGCCTCGGAGTCACTGAAGCTTTCTTT.

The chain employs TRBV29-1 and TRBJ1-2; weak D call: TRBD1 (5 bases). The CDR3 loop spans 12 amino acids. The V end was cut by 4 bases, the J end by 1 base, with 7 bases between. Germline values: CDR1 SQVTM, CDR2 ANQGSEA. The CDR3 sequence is CSVAGNNYGYTF. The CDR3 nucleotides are TGCAGCGTTGCAGGGAATAACTATGGCTACACCTTC. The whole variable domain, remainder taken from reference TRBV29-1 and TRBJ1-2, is SAVISQKPSRDICQRGTSLTIQCQVDSQVTMMFWYRQQPGQSLTLIATANQGSEATYESGFVIDKFPISRPNLTFSTLTVSNMSPEDSSIYLCSVAGNNYGYTFGSGTRLTVV.